This TCR beta chain is drawn from a study of T-cell reconstitution after alpha-beta-depleted transplantation in children. Preparation of the TCRbeta library was carried out with unique molecular identifiers. Each CDR3 protein is one row after TCRdb ran MiXCR on the PCR reads. The profile shows about 540,000 distinct CDR3 sequences, around 20% of them singletons. The ends were cut back, 3 bases at V and 2 bases at J, with 13 bases in the middle. This CDR3 comprises 14 residues. Germline V gives CDR1 SQVTM, CDR2 ANQGSEA. Sequenced here: PBMCs from the stem cell graft donor, sampled from the stem cell graft. V and J are TRBV29-1 and TRBJ2-5; D is possibly TRBD2 (5 bases). The clonotype originates from a human donor who donated a stem cell graft to a child with acute lymphoblastic leukemia. CDR3 bases: TGCAGCGTTGAGGGCCCGACTAATCAAGAGACCCAGTACTTC. Its protein product is CSVEGPTNQETQYF.